Presented here are 25 T cell receptor beta chains from one specimen sequenced in a study of graft-versus-host responses after intestinal transplantation. Lymphocytes (intraepithelial and lamina propria) were released by processing the graft tissue. TCRdb's table, derived via immunoSEQ multiplex PCR, lists solely in-frame clones and lacks some. This table holds about 63,000 clones, roughly 90% found once. The sequences come from ileum tissue, collected more than 350 days after transplant. The receptors here all came from a human patient who received an intestinal transplant, so some T cells may come from the graft donor.

This chain connects TRBV14 to TRBJ1-4; TRBD1 agrees at 8 bases. Trimming removed 5 bases from V and 11 bases from J; junction bases left unmatched: 1. CDR1 SGHDN and CDR2 FVKESK come from the germline V gene. This CDR3 has 11 residues. The CDR3 DNA sequence: TGTGCCAGCAGCAACAGGGGGAAACTGTTTTTT. This translates into CASSNRGKLFF.

The chain has TRBV29-1 and TRBJ2-2, with D maybe TRBD1 (6 bases). From germline, CDR1 is SQVTM and CDR2 ANQGSEA. Trimming took 7 bases from V and 1 from J, leaving 10 bases between them. CDR3 length: 13 residues. CDR3 coding DNA: TGCAGCGCTGGACAGCGGAACACCGGGGAGCTGTTTTTT. Its translation is CSAGQRNTGELFF.

The chain recombines TRBV28 with TRBJ2-6, with 7 bases lining up with TRBD1. The CDR3 is made up of 19 amino acids. Germline V gene sequence: CDR1 MDHEN, CDR2 SYDVKM. Trimming cost V 5 bases and J 0 bases; bases outside gene matches: 13. The CDR3 spells CASSTALQGWLSGANVLTF. The CDR3 DNA is TGTGCCAGCAGTACCGCCTTACAGGGGTGGCTCTCTGGGGCCAACGTCCTGACTTTC.

The rearrangement links TRBV11-1 to TRBJ1-6, with 12 bases aligning to TRBD1. In germline, CDR1 is SGHAT, CDR2 FQDESV (reference sequence). The CDR3 runs 16 residues. J was trimmed by 10 bases and V by 3 bases; bases with no gene match: 7. The CDR3 sequence: CASSFLTGTGGSPLHF. The CDR3 DNA is TGTGCCAGCAGCTTTCTTACCGGGACAGGGGGCTCACCCCTCCACTTT. The full variable domain, with the rest looked up from reference TRBV11-1 and TRBJ1-6, is EAEVAQSPRYKITEKSQAVAFWCDPISGHATLYWYRQILGQGPELLVQFQDESVVDDSQLPKDRFSAERLKGVDSTLKIQPAELGDSAMYLCASSFLTGTGGSPLHFGNGTRLTVT.

The genes are TRBV9 and TRBJ2-5; 11 bases fit TRBD2. The V gene's germline CDR1 is SGDLS and CDR2 YYNGEE. Germline trimming cut 3 bases from V and 5 bases from J; bases unmatched to any gene: 6. The CDR3 consists of 15 residues. CDR3 coding DNA: TGTGCCAGCAGCGGAGGACTAGCGGGTGGGGAGACCCAGTACTTC. Amino acids: CASSGGLAGGETQYF.

The chain joins TRBV30 to TRBJ2-5; TRBD2 aligns across 7 bases. Per the germline V gene, CDR1 is GTSNPN and CDR2 is SVGIG (reference sequence). J lost 1 base, V lost 3 bases, and 8 bases had no gene match. The CDR3 consists of 15 residues. The CDR3 spells CAWRAGASLQETQYF. The DNA for the CDR3 is TGTGCCTGGAGGGCGGGAGCGAGTCTCCAAGAGACCCAGTACTTC.

There are a few counts of this clone. The rearrangement uses TRBV7-3 and TRBJ2-1; TRBD2 agrees at 7 bases. The V segment lost 3 bases and the J segment 6 bases; nucleotides outside the gene matches: 8. This CDR3 has 15 amino acids. Germline CDR1 is SGHTA and CDR2 is FQGTGA. CDR3 in amino acids: CASSLRGGVGNEQFF. In DNA, the CDR3 is TGTGCCAGCAGCTTGCGGGGAGGGGTGGGCAATGAGCAGTTCTTC. Full variable domain (remainder filled in from reference TRBV7-3 and TRBJ2-1): GAGVSQTPSNKVTEKGKYVELRCDPISGHTALYWYRQSLGQGPEFLIYFQGTGAADDSGLPNDRFFAVRPEGSVSTLKIQRTERGDSAVYLCASSLRGGVGNEQFFGPGTRLTVL.

Of note for this clone: A read error may account for a junction end that differs from germline. The chain uses TRBV6-1 and TRBJ1-3; D unresolved. CDR1 and CDR2 from the germline V gene are MNHNS and SASEGT. The CDR3 sequence is 12 residues long. CDR3 sequence reads: CASSEVGNTIYF. The CDR3 coding sequence is TGTGCCAGCAGCGAAGTTGGAAACACCATATATTTT.

The chain links TRBV7-9 to TRBJ1-5; D is possibly TRBD1 (5 bases). Germline CDR1 SEHNR, CDR2 FQNEAQ (reference sequence). CDR3 length: 13 amino acids. V shed 2 bases and J shed 5 bases, with 7 bases lying between them. The chain's CDR3 is CASSLQGDQPQHF. The CDR3 bases are TGTGCCAGCAGCTTACAGGGTGATCAGCCCCAGCATTTT. The variable domain in full, with the rest retrieved from reference TRBV7-9 and TRBJ1-5, is DTGVSQNPRHKITKRGQNVTFRCDPISEHNRLYWYRQTLGQGPEFLTYFQNEAQLEKSRLLSDRFSAERPKGSFSTLEIQRTEQGDSAMYLCASSLQGDQPQHFGDGTRLSIL.

The rearrangement uses TRBV7-9 and TRBJ2-7, with unresolved D. Germline CDR1 SEHNR, CDR2 FQNEAQ (reference sequence). The ends were cut back, 5 bases at V and 1 base at J, with 12 bases in the middle. The CDR3 is made up of 14 amino acids. The CDR3 DNA is TGTGCCAGCAGCACTCTAAGGGAATCCTACGAGCAGTACTTC. It codes for CASSTLRESYEQYF. The entire variable domain, with the rest obtained from reference TRBV7-9 and TRBJ2-7, is as follows: DTGVSQNPRHKITKRGQNVTFRCDPISEHNRLYWYRQTLGQGPEFLTYFQNEAQLEKSRLLSDRFSAERPKGSFSTLEIQRTEQGDSAMYLCASSTLRESYEQYFGPGTRLTVT.

The chain couples TRBV27 to TRBJ1-5; 8 nucleotides agree with TRBD1. The CDR3 totals 17 residues. Unmatched junction bases numbered 14, after V lost 7 bases and J lost 3 bases. The germline gives CDR1 MNHEY, CDR2 SMNVEV (reference sequence). The CDR3 nucleotides read TGTGCCAGCAAATCAATTGTGGACAGGGCCAACAATCAGCCCCAGCATTTT. Translation gives CASKSIVDRANNQPQHF.

The chain carries TRBV6-1 and TRBJ1-1; no reliable D call. The CDR3 totals 10 residues. V was pared by 3 bases and J by 9 bases, with 5 bases between. CDR1 and CDR2 (germline): MNHNS, SASEGT. The CDR3 DNA reads as TGTGCCAGCAGTGACGGCCAAGCTTTCTTT. Protein sequence: CASSDGQAFF.

This chain uses TRBV11-2 with TRBJ1-5; 10 positions match TRBD1. CDR3 length equals 15 residues. V shed 3 bases, J shed 1 base, and the junction held 0 bases outside the gene matches. CDR1 and CDR2 (germline): SGHAT, FQNNGV. The CDR3 DNA reads as TGTGCCAGCAGCTTGACAGGGGGCAGCAATCAGCCCCAGCATTTT. Translating it yields CASSLTGGSNQPQHF.

This chain connects TRBV4-2 to TRBJ2-1; D gene uncertain. The CDR3 consists of 13 residues. Germline V gene data show CDR1 as LGHNA and CDR2 as YNFKEQ. V was shortened by 4 bases and J by 6 bases, with 10 bases between the two germline ends. The CDR3 is CASSREPGNEQFF. In DNA, the CDR3 is TGTGCCAGCAGCCGAGAACCTGGCAATGAGCAGTTCTTC.

J is TRBJ2-3 and V is TRBV6-5; 8 nucleotides match TRBD2. V shed 11 bases, J shed 1 base, and the junction held 8 bases outside the gene matches. CDR3 length: 14 residues. Germline V gives CDR1 MNHEY, CDR2 SVGAGI. The CDR3 spells CAARDSGGTDTQYF. CDR3 DNA sequence: TGTGCCGCGAGGGATAGCGGGGGCACAGATACGCAGTATTTT.

This chain connects TRBV30 to TRBJ2-1; D could derive from TRBD1 or TRBD2 (5 bases each). The germline CDR1 and CDR2 sequences are GTSNPN and SVGIG (reference sequence). Trimming stripped 2 bases from V and 4 bases from J, with 9 bases between. CDR3 size: 13 residues. In DNA form, the CDR3 reads TGTGCCTGGAGTAGTGGGGGTTACAATGAGCAGTTCTTC. Its protein product is CAWSSGGYNEQFF. Based on the CDR3 plus reference TRBV30 and TRBJ2-1, the full variable domain is SQTIHQWPATLVQPVGSPLSLECTVEGTSNPNLYWYRQAAGRGLQLLFYSVGIGQISSEVPQNLSASRPQDRQFILSSKKLLLSDSGFYLCAWSSGGYNEQFFGPGTRLTVL.

The chain couples TRBV29-1 to TRBJ2-7; 9 nucleotides line up with TRBD1. Unmatched junction bases numbered 1, after V lost 4 bases and J lost 0 bases. The germline V gene encodes CDR1 SQVTM and CDR2 ANQGSEA. The CDR3 covers 13 residues. DNA for the CDR3: TGCAGCGTTGGGACAGGGGTCTCCTACGAGCAGTACTTC. Its protein is CSVGTGVSYEQYF.

The chain has TRBV6-1 and TRBJ2-5; no clear D. Germline V gene data show CDR1 as MNHNS and CDR2 as SASEGT. This CDR3 has 15 residues. Trimming left V 5 bases short and J 4 bases short, with 17 bases between. CDR3 in DNA: TGTGCCAGCAGTTCACGGACGGAACCTCTAGAGACCCAGTACTTC. Residues: CASSSRTEPLETQYF.

This clone was detected a few times. The V and J genes are TRBV28 and TRBJ1-4, with D possibly TRBD1 on 5 matching bases. CDR1 MDHEN and CDR2 SYDVKM come from the germline V gene. The CDR3 contains 12 residues. V was shortened by 5 bases and J by 5 bases, with 6 bases between the two germline ends. CDR3 bases: TGTGCCAGCAGTGAGGGGAATGAAAAACTGTTTTTT. Its translation is CASSEGNEKLFF.

This rearrangement joins TRBV11-1 to TRBJ2-1; 9 positions agree with TRBD2. V dropped 7 bases and J dropped 2; count of bases not matched to a gene: 6. CDR3 length: 15 amino acids. Looked up from germline, CDR1 is SGHAT and CDR2 is FQDESV (reference sequence). CDR3 DNA sequence: TGTGCCAGCACCCCTAGCGGGGCACCCTACAATGAGCAGTTCTTC. Encoded protein: CASTPSGAPYNEQFF.

The chain uses TRBV29-1 and TRBJ1-1; no firm D call. The CDR3 loop spans 13 amino acids. The germline V gene has CDR1 SQVTM and CDR2 ANQGSEA. Trimming took off 5 bases at V and 0 bases at J, with 10 bases between the two ends. CDR3 sequence (DNA): TGCAGCGTTTCACGGGGATTGAACACTGAAGCTTTCTTT. Its protein is CSVSRGLNTEAFF.

V usage is TRBV7-9 and J usage is TRBJ2-1, with TRBD2 as a possible D gene (7 bases). Germline V gene data show CDR1 as SEHNR and CDR2 as FQNEAQ (reference sequence). V lost 4 bases to trimming and J lost 8 bases, with 24 bases between them. CDR3 size: 17 residues. The CDR3 sequence: CASSSTPVILGGDEQFF. The CDR3 bases are TGTGCCAGCAGCTCCACCCCGGTCATCCTAGGGGGGGATGAGCAGTTCTTC.

V and J are TRBV21-1 and TRBJ1-3; TRBD1 reflects the table's D call only, with no check against the DNA. TRBV21-1 constitutes a pseudogene. This CDR3 is 17 amino acids long. The CDR3 protein is CASSKKTGGYSGNTIYF. DNA of the CDR3: TGTGCCAGCAGCAAGAAGACAGGGGGCTACTCTGGAAACACCATATATTTT.

V usage is TRBV5-6 and J usage is TRBJ2-7, with D perhaps matching TRBD1 or TRBD2 (5 bases each). This CDR3 has 14 amino acids. Germline-derived CDR1 and CDR2 are SGHDT and YYEEEE. V dropped 4 bases and J dropped 2 bases, with 13 bases sitting between them. DNA for the CDR3: TGTGCCAGCAGCACCGCCGGGGCCACCTACGAGCAGTACTTC. Translation: CASSTAGATYEQYF.

The chain carries TRBV28 and TRBJ1-4, with 7 bases fitting TRBD1. Germline V lookup: CDR1 MDHEN, CDR2 SYDVKM. The CDR3 runs 16 residues. J was trimmed by 3 bases and V by 2 bases; bases with no gene match: 6. The CDR3 spells CASSLQDRFSNEKLFF. CDR3 in DNA: TGTGCCAGCAGTTTACAGGACAGGTTTTCTAATGAAAAACTGTTTTTT.